This is a list of T cell receptor beta chains from one sample in a study of shared clonotypes between healthy human individuals. The repertoire was sequenced with immunoSEQ multiplex PCR; TCRdb's copy has only in-frame clones and lacks some. The profile covers about 330,000 clones, with around 67% appearing a single time and 10% to 13% taken by the ten largest. Sequencing was performed on memory CD4+ T cells sorted from blood. The receptors were sampled from a man aged 25-45 years in good health. Each CDR3 is given with its conserved first and last residue. Each record gives: V gene, J gene, D gene, clone size, CDR3 DNA, CDR3 protein. D genes are given only for firm matches. A row's size may be missing; if present it is once, few, many or a size class.

TRBV28	TRBJ1-2	.	.	TGTGCCAGCAGACTACAGGGTAACGTTGGCTACACCTTC	CASRLQGNVGYTF
TRBV5-8	TRBJ2-5	.	once	TGTGCCAGCAGCCCACGCGGGACTTGGAAAGAGACCCAGTACTTC	CASSPRGTWKETQYF
TRBV4-1	TRBJ2-3	.	.	TGCGCCAGCAGCCACCTTCCGTTGGATACGCAGTATTTT	CASSHLPLDTQYF
TRBV19	TRBJ1-5	.	.	TGTGCCAGTAGTATAGGGGGTCAGCCCCAGCATTTT	CASSIGGQPQHF
TRBV6-6	TRBJ2-3	.	.	TGTGCCAGCAGTTGGGGACTAGATACGCAGTATTTT	CASSWGLDTQYF
TRBV14	TRBJ2-2	.	.	TGTGCCAGCAGCCGGCGCCTGACCGGGGAGCTGTTTTTT	CASSRRLTGELFF
TRBV28	TRBJ2-1	TRBD2	.	TGTGCCAGCAGTCCATTCAGCGGGAGCCAGTTCTTC	CASSPFSGSQFF
TRBV11-2	TRBJ2-7	TRBD1	many	TGTGCCAGCAGCAGGGACAGGGAAGACGAGCAGTACTTC	CASSRDREDEQYF
TRBV7-2	TRBJ1-2	TRBD1	.	TGTGCCAGCAGCTTAAGGACAGGGGGCTGGTCGGTGTATAACTATGGCTACACCTTC	CASSLRTGGWSVYNYGYTF
TRBV7-2	TRBJ2-3	.	once	TGTGCCAGCAGCCTGGACACGTACGTTCATACGCAGTATTTT	CASSLDTYVHTQYF
TRBV5-5	TRBJ1-4	TRBD1	.	TGTGCCAGCAGTCCAACTACAGGGGTGGGTGAAAAACTGTTTTTT	CASSPTTGVGEKLFF
TRBV30	TRBJ2-1	.	.	TGTGCCTGGAGTGTCGGGAGCTCCTACAATGAGCAGTTCTTC	CAWSVGSSYNEQFF
TRBV10-3	TRBJ2-7	.	.	TGTGCCATCAGTAAAACAGCGCTCTACGAGCAGTACTTC	CAISKTALYEQYF
TRBV4-1	TRBJ2-7	TRBD1	.	TGCGCCAGCAGCCATAACACCGCAATGACAGGGGGGCAGCAGTACTTC	CASSHNTAMTGGQQYF
TRBV25-1	TRBJ2-7	.	.	TGTGCCAGCAAGGAGTCCTACGAGCAGTACTTC	CASKESYEQYF
TRBV15	TRBJ2-7	TRBD2	once	TGTGCCACCAGCACCTCTCCCCCTAGCGGGAGAGGCGAGCAGTACTTC	CATSTSPPSGRGEQYF
TRBV7-6	TRBJ2-1	.	few	TGTGCCAGCAGCCCTACGACCGATGTCAGTTACAATGAGCAGTTCTTC	CASSPTTDVSYNEQFF
TRBV19	TRBJ2-7	.	few	TGTGCCAGTAGTCCCACCTTTCGGAGCGAGCAGTACTTC	CASSPTFRSEQYF
TRBV5-1	TRBJ2-1	TRBD2	.	TGCGCCAGCAGCTTTGGCGGGAGGGGAAACAATGAGCAGTTCTTC	CASSFGGRGNNEQFF
TRBV6-1	TRBJ2-3	TRBD2	.	TGTGCCAGCAGATCGCGGGAGGGCCGCACAGATACGCAGTATTTT	CASRSREGRTDTQYF
TRBV6-5	TRBJ1-1	.	many	TGTGCCAGCAGTTATGGGATGGGAGCTTTCTTT	CASSYGMGAFF
TRBV28	TRBJ1-5	.	.	TGTGCCAGCAGTAGGTTTGTCTCCCTGGGCAATCAGCCCCAGCATTTT	CASSRFVSLGNQPQHF
TRBV2	TRBJ2-7	.	once	TGTGCCAGCAGATTCCGGGACACCAACAGCTACGAGCAGTACTTC	CASRFRDTNSYEQYF
TRBV27	TRBJ2-7	TRBD2	.	TGTGCCAGCAGTTTATTCCCCCACTTAGCGGGAAGATACGAGCAGTACTTC	CASSLFPHLAGRYEQYF
TRBV6-5	TRBJ1-2	TRBD1	.	TGTGCCAGCAATGGACAGGGCGGCTATGGCTACACCTTC	CASNGQGGYGYTF
TRBV12-5	TRBJ2-5	TRBD2	.	TGTGCTAGTGGCCTTGGACTAGCGGGAGTGGGCCAAGAGACCCAGTACTTC	CASGLGLAGVGQETQYF
TRBV6-5	TRBJ2-7	TRBD1	.	TGTGCCAGCAGTTACACTAGGACAGGGGCCTACGAGCAGTACTTC	CASSYTRTGAYEQYF
TRBV30	TRBJ2-6	.	.	TGTGCCTGGAGTGTACCGTGGGCTGGGGCCAACGTCCTGACTTTC	CAWSVPWAGANVLTF
TRBV2	TRBJ1-4	TRBD1	.	TGTGCCAGCAACCCCCGTCCGGGACAGGGTGAAAAACTGTTTTTT	CASNPRPGQGEKLFF
TRBV27	TRBJ2-7	.	once	TGTGCCAGCAGGTTACAGGGAAACTACGAGCAGTACTTC	CASRLQGNYEQYF
TRBV10-3	TRBJ1-5	.	.	TGTGCCATCAGTGATGTTGGGGGTAGCAATCAGCCCCAGCATTTT	CAISDVGGSNQPQHF
TRBV2	TRBJ2-5	.	.	TGTGCCAGCAGTACGGAGACCCAGTACTTC	CASSTETQYF
TRBV4-3	TRBJ2-1	TRBD2	.	TGCGCCAGCAGCCAAGACTGGCTAGCGGGAGACCATGAGCAGTTCTTC	CASSQDWLAGDHEQFF
TRBV19	TRBJ2-5	TRBD2	.	TGTGCCAGTAGCCCGATACTAGCGGGGTCGGAGACCCAGTACTTC	CASSPILAGSETQYF
TRBV7-2	TRBJ2-5	.	few	TGTGCCAGCAGCCAAGAGGGCAGGGCCCCAGAGACCCAGTACTTC	CASSQEGRAPETQYF
TRBV7-2	TRBJ2-3	.	.	TGTGCCAGCAGCTTAAGGTGGTCCTCCACAGATACGCAGTATTTT	CASSLRWSSTDTQYF
TRBV16	TRBJ2-2	.	.	TGTGCCAGCAGCCCCCTGTTTGGGGCGGCGAACACCGGGGAGCTGTTTTTT	CASSPLFGAANTGELFF
TRBV18	TRBJ2-7	.	.	TGTGCCAGCTCCCCGGGGATCTACGAGCAGTACTTC	CASSPGIYEQYF
TRBV7-9	TRBJ2-3	TRBD2	.	TGTGCCAGCAGCACCTACGGGACTAGCGGGCTGGGACGCACAGATACGCAGTATTTT	CASSTYGTSGLGRTDTQYF
TRBV5-1	TRBJ1-3	.	few	TGCGCCAGCAGTTCAGGCGCATCTGGAAACACCATATATTTT	CASSSGASGNTIYF
TRBV18	TRBJ2-3	TRBD2	.	TGTGCCAGCTCACCTATCGAGGCTAGCGGGAGGTCCACAGATACGCAGTATTTT	CASSPIEASGRSTDTQYF
TRBV15	TRBJ2-5	.	.	TGTGCCACCAGCAGAGCCGGAAAGAGTGAAGAGACCCAGTACTTC	CATSRAGKSEETQYF
TRBV27	TRBJ2-2	TRBD2	.	TGTGCCAGCGCTGGACTAGGAGTCACCGGGGAGCTGTTTTTT	CASAGLGVTGELFF
TRBV7-2	TRBJ2-1	.	.	TGTGCCAGCAGCCCAAGGCGGACTGGGAGTTGGGGTGAGCAGTTCTTC	CASSPRRTGSWGEQFF
TRBV7-9	TRBJ1-5	.	.	TGTGCCAGCACCGGGGGGAGGGCCCTACATTTT	CASTGGRALHF
TRBV5-1	TRBJ2-3	TRBD2	.	TGCGCCAGCACCTTGGATGGGACTAGTGCTCGGGATACGCAGTATTTT	CASTLDGTSARDTQYF
TRBV29-1	TRBJ1-4	.	.	TGCAGCGTTGGGGGGATTGGTAATGAAAAACTGTTTTTT	CSVGGIGNEKLFF